This T cell receptor (beta chain) was identified during a study of blood T cell repertoires in COVID-19. As for the study in general: Sources were T cells, B-cell-depleted T cells, or PBMCs; the material itself was cDNA or gDNA.

Authors' analysis steps: Amplification of reference gene primers provided the estimated nucleated cell counts. The data were produced by immunoSEQ multiplex PCR, yet TCRdb's version contains in-frame clones alone and is incomplete. The V and J calls and clone size come from that table; D and trimming were worked out from the DNA. The data contain roughly 380,000 clones, 88% of them singletons. The CDR3 totals 13 residues. V shed 6 bases, J shed 8 bases, and the junction held 7 bases outside the gene matches. The germline gives CDR1 LGHDT, CDR2 YNNKEL (reference sequence). Adults between roughly 18 and 90 years of age took part from about two dozen US areas.

The sequenced sample consisted of PBMCs or T cells enriched from blood (not recorded which). This sequence originates from a woman in her twenties or thirties who had been exposed to COVID-19. The V call is TRBV3-1 (or the pseudogene TRBV3-2), the J call TRBJ1-1; 9 nucleotides agree with TRBD1. Here the CDR3 DNA reads TGTGCCAGCAGTCTAGACGACAGGGGGGAAGCTTTCTTT. It is translated as CASSLDDRGEAFF.